The present T cell receptor beta chain was sequenced within a study of T cell responses to AZD1222 COVID-19 vaccine. Overall study results and limits: Repertoires were obtained only post-peak T cell response.

A word on this clone: As yet, its antigen is unknown.

This table comes from immunoSEQ multiplex PCR, and its TCRdb copy is limited to in-frame clones, with some not included. The sample includes 130,000 to 150,000 clones, roughly nine tenths seen only once; the top ten take about 3.8%. Germline values: CDR1 GTSNPN, CDR2 SVGIG (reference sequence). The CDR3 consists of 13 residues. V was cut by 1 base and J by 8 bases, with 14 bases left in between. Second-dose timings of about 4 or about 12 weeks were pooled. The chain joins TRBV30 to TRBJ1-2; D not resolved. This receptor was taken from an adult who received the AZD1222 COVID-19 vaccine. The source material was peripheral blood, sampled 28 days after the second AZD1222 dose. CDR3 in DNA: TGTGCCTGGAGTGGGACTCTTGGGCGAGGCTACACCTTC. Translated, it gives CAWSGTLGRGYTF.